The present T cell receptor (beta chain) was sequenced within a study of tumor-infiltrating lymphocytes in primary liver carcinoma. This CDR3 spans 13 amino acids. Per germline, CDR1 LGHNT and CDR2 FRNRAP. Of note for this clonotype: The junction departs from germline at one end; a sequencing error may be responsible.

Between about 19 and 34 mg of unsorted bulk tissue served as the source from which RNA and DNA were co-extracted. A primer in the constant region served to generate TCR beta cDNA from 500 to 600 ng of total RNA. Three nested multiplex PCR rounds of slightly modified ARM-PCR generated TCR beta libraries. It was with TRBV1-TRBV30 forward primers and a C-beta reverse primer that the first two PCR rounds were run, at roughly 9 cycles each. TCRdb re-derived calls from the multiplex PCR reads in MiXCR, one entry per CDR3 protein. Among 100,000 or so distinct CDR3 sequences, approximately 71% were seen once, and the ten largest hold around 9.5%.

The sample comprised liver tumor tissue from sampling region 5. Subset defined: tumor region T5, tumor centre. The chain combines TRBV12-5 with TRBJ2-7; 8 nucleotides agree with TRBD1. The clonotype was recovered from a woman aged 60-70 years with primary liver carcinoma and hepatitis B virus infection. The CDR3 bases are TGTGCTAGTGGTTTTGACAGGGGTTACGAGCAATGCTTC. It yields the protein CASGFDRGYEQCF.